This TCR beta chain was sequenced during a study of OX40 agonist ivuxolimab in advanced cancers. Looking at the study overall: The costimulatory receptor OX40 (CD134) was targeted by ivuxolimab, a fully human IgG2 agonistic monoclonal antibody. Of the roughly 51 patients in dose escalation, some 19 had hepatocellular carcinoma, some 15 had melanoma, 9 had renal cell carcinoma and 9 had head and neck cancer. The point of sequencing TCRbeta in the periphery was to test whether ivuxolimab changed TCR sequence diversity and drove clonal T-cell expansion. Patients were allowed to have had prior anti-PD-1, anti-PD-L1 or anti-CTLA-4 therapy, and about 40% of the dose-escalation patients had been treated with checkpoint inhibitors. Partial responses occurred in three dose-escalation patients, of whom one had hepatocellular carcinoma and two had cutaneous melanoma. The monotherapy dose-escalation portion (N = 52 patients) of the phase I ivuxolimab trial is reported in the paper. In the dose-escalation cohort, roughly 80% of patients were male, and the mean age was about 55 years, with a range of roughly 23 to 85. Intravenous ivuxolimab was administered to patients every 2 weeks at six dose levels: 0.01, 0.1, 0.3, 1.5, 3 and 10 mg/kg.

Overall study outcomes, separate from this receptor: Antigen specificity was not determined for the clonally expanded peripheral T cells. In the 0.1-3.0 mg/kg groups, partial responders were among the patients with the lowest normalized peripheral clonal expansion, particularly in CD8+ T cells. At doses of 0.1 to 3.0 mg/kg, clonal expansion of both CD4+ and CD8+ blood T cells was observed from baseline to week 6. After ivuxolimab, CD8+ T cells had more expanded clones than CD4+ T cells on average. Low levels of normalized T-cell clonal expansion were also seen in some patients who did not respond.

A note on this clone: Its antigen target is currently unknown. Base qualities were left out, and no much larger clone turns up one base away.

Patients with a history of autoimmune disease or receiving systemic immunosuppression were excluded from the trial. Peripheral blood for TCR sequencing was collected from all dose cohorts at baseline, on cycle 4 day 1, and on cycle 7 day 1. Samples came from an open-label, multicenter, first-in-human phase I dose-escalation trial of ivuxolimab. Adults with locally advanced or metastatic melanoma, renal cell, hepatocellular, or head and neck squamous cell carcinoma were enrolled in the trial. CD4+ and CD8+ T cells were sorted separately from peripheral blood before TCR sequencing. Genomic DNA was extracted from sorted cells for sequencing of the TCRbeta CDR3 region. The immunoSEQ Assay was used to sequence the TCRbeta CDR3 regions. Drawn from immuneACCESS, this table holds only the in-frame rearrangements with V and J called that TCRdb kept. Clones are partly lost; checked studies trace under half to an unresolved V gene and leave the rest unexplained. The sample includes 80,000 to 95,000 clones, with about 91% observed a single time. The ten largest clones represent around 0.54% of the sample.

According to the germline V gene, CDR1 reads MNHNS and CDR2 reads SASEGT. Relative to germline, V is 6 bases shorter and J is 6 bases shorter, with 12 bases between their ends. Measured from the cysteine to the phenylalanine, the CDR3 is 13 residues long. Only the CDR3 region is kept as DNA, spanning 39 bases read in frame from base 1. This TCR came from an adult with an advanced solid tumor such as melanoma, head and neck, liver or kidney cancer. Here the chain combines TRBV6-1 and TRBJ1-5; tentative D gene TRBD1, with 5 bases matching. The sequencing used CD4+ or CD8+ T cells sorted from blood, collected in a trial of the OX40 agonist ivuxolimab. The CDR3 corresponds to CASSLGAGQPQHF. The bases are TGTGCCAGCAGCCTAGGGGCTGGTCAGCCCCAGCATTTT.